These T cell receptor beta chains were read from a single sample in a study of blood T cell repertoires in COVID-19. The assay was immunoSEQ multiplex PCR, and TCRdb's table has in-frame clones only and misses some. The sample lists fewer than 200,000 clones; almost 85% were seen once. Material: peripheral blood. The receptors originated from a man aged 35-49 years who had recovered from COVID-19. Both conserved end residues are part of each CDR3. A D gene is named only where the DNA matches it firmly. Where a row states a size, it is once, few, many or the class of an expanded clone; other rows omit it.

j_gene	d_gene	v_gene	abundance	CDR3nt	CDR3aa
TRBJ2-2	-	TRBV6-2/TRBV6-3	-	TGTGCCAGCAGTACCGCCGGGACCGGGGGCGGGGAGCTGTTTTTT	CASSTAGTGGGELFF
TRBJ2-3	-	TRBV5-1	-	TGCGCCAGCAGCTTGGATGTGAGAGATACGCAGTATTTT	CASSLDVRDTQYF
TRBJ2-7	-	TRBV5-4	once	TGTGCCAGCAGGGACTTTGGGGTGAACTACGAGCAGTACTTC	CASRDFGVNYEQYF
TRBJ2-3	TRBD2	TRBV10-3	once	TGTGCCATCAGTGAGCGGGAGGGACGAGCCTCCACAGATACGCAGTATTTT	CAISEREGRASTDTQYF
TRBJ2-7	TRBD2	TRBV6-2/TRBV6-3	-	TGTGCCAGCAGCTCCATCTCTACTAGCGGGGTTATACCCTACGAGCAGTACTTC	CASSSISTSGVIPYEQYF
TRBJ2-7	-	TRBV5-6	-	TGTGCCAGCAGCTTGGGCGGGGCCACCTACGAGCAGTACTTC	CASSLGGATYEQYF
TRBJ1-5	TRBD1	TRBV6-2/TRBV6-3	-	TGTGCCAGCAGTTTCTTACAGGGGGCAGGTCAGCCCCAGCATTTT	CASSFLQGAGQPQHF
TRBJ2-7	-	TRBV6-5	few	TGTGCCAGCAGTTTAACTCGCGGCTACGAGCAGTACTTC	CASSLTRGYEQYF
TRBJ1-6	TRBD1	TRBV11-2	-	TGTGCCAGCAGCTTCACACAGGGGAATTCACCCCTCCACTTT	CASSFTQGNSPLHF
TRBJ1-3	TRBD1	TRBV11-3	-	TGTGCCAGCAGCCCAGGGACAGAAAGAAACACCATATATTTT	CASSPGTERNTIYF